This paragraph reports one TCR beta chain. This clonotype was recorded many times. The target of this receptor is not known. No qualities accompany the bases; no much larger clone lies one base away. The library was generated by PCR. TCRdb shows the sequencer as Illumina HiSeq 2500. Unique molecular identifiers were incorporated into TCR beta cDNA libraries to reduce PCR and sequencing biases. Roughly 500,000 cDNA molecules were obtained for every 1 to 10 million input T cells, so each molecule roughly corresponded to one T cell. The patient libraries were prepared and sequenced with the same protocol used for the earlier healthy control dataset. Within a given batch, samples were prepared together, multiplexed and sequenced on the same HiSeq lane. The authors processed their data as follows. MIGEC was used to process the raw barcoded reads, and molecular identifier groups with only a single read were discarded before consensus assembly and CDR3 extraction. VDJtools was used for post-analysis of the clonotype tables, and diversity was normalized by down-sampling every dataset to the size of the smallest sample. Repertoire overlap clustering matched CDR3 amino acid but not nucleotide sequences to correct batch-related cross-sample contamination. Using fastp trimming at Q25 and MiXCR clonotype assembly, TCRdb reanalyzed the public sequencing data and kept in-frame beta chains. Rows are unified per CDR3 protein, each entry keeping the most common DNA and genes. The V and J calls, along with clone size, are taken from TCRdb and not from the paper's own processing. This sample holds a few hundred thousand distinct CDR3 sequences; 36% were observed only once. Jointly, the top ten make up around 5.2% of the sample.

To demonstrate the VDJtools post-analysis software, the study profiled TCR beta repertoires from the peripheral blood of about 13 young patients with multiple sclerosis. The multiple sclerosis patients were children and adolescents between roughly 6 and 16 years of age. The data were taken from a study of post-analysis software for immune sequencing data (dated by TCRdb to the mid-2010s). Study-wide context: Relapsing-remitting, secondary progressive and progressive-relapsing multiple sclerosis were recorded as disease courses, and subtype annotation was lacking for some patients. The patient repertoires were compared against 11 previously published healthy control repertoires obtained from donors aged roughly 6 to 25 years. A subset of samples was prepared in parallel using single-end sample barcoding, then pooled and co-amplified after Illumina adapter ligation. General study outcomes and caveats: Direct clustering with F measure revealed strong co-clustering of samples prepared in the same batch, which led to a batch-effect correction. The multiple sclerosis patient group was slightly younger than the control group. Compared with controls, multiple sclerosis patients had significantly lower normalized Chao1 diversity, a finding suggesting substantial peripheral T-cell clonal expansion.

The sequenced material came from blood. The receptor was isolated from a girl aged 5 to 17 with multiple sclerosis.

The CDR3 corresponds to CSARVSGRRTDTQYF. Read as DNA, the sequence is TGCAGTGCTAGGGTGAGCGGGAGGAGGACAGATACGCAGTATTTT. The chain links TRBV20-1 with TRBJ2-3; the central 9 bases match TRBD2. The germline V gene (reference sequence) specifies DFQATT as CDR1 and SNEGSKA as CDR2. CDR3 length: 15 amino acids, cysteine to phenylalanine. Only CDR3 DNA is held: 45 bases, read in frame from base 1. Trimming removed 3 bases from V and 3 bases from J; the gene matches leave 7 bases unexplained.